This T cell receptor beta chain derives from a study of shared clonotypes between healthy human individuals. Background on the study: Aged 18 to 49, the donors were a couple of women and a few men.

Division of CD4+ cells produced a CD45RA+ naive subset and a CD45RA-negative memory subset. This clone was counted a single time. Its specificity is not known. V gave up 7 bases and J gave up 5 bases, with 11 bases separating them. The CDR3 runs 12 residues. Per the germline V gene, CDR1 is SEHNR and CDR2 is FQNEAQ (reference sequence). Libraries were prepared by immunoSEQ multiplex PCR; TCRdb keeps only in-frame clonotypes and omits some of them. In the table there are 550,000 to 700,000 clones, around 73% of which are singletons. Broader study findings: Generally, naive subsets (rather than memory subsets) showed larger estimated richness.

This rearrangement joins TRBV7-9 to TRBJ1-1; tentatively, D is TRBD1 (5 bases). This clonotype was obtained from a woman aged 30 to 39 in good health. The sample consisted of memory CD4+ T cells sorted from blood. Subset noted: CD45RA-negative fraction. As DNA, the CDR3 is TGTGCCAGCACCATTGGGGGTACTGAAGCTTTCTTT. Amino acid sequence: CASTIGGTEAFF.